This passage covers 12 T cell receptor beta chains from one sample sequenced in a study of shared clonotypes between healthy human individuals (dated by TCRdb to about 2020). The library was prepared using the immunoSEQ multiplex PCR assay. TCRdb retrieved this table from immuneACCESS and kept in-frame rearrangements only. Not all clones are present; in checked studies, unresolved V genes account for under half, and no reason is known for the remainder. In all, the sample holds millions of clones, and more than 80% of those were seen once. The ten largest clonotypes hold about 0.39% of the sample. The sample was naive CD4+ T cells from PBMCs. The cell subset or site label on this specimen signifies: CD45RA+ positively selected. The receptors here all came from a man aged 18 to 35 in good health. Some clones in this sample may be carry-over from other donors' samples.

The chain recombines TRBV7-9 with TRBJ1-3; D gene uncertain. Germline loops: CDR1 SEHNR, CDR2 FQNEAQ (reference sequence). Trimming shortened V by 1 base and J by 2 bases, and 9 bases separated the two germline ends. The CDR3 covers 15 residues. The CDR3 here is CASSLEGLTGNTIYF. In DNA, the CDR3 is TGTGCCAGCAGCTTAGAAGGGCTTACTGGAAACACCATATATTTT.

CDR3: CAIRPGQGRSSYTF. In DNA form, the CDR3 reads TGTGCCATCAGACCGGGACAGGGTCGGTCGAGCTACACCTTC. V and J are TRBV10-3 and TRBJ1-2, with 9 bases lining up with TRBD1. With 6 bases clipped from V and 9 bases from J, the junction kept 11 bases outside the gene matches. CDR1 and CDR2 (germline): ENHRY, SYGVKD. The CDR3 runs to 14 residues.

The chain employs TRBV28 and TRBJ2-7, with D tentatively TRBD2 (6 bases). The CDR3 loop spans 14 amino acids. V shed 6 bases and J shed 2 bases, with 14 bases lying between them. From germline, CDR1 is MDHEN and CDR2 SYDVKM. The DNA for the CDR3 is TGTGCCAGCAGCGGACGTTCGGGGGCCTACGAGCAGTACTTC. Amino acids: CASSGRSGAYEQYF.

The V and J genes are TRBV5-4 and TRBJ2-7; TRBD2 aligns across 10 bases. CDR1 and CDR2 (germline): SGHNT, YYREEE (reference sequence). The CDR3 totals 16 residues. Losses at the gene ends were 4 bases for V and 5 bases for J; bases not matched to a gene: 12. CDR3 DNA sequence: TGTGCCAGCAGCCCCGGAGGAGCGGGAGGGCGCCACGAGCAGTACTTC. This gives the protein CASSPGGAGGRHEQYF. Full variable domain (outside the CDR3, taken from reference TRBV5-4 and TRBJ2-7): ETGVTQSPTHLIKTRGQQVTLRCSSQSGHNTVSWYQQALGQGPQFIFQYYREEENGRGNFPPRFSGLQFPNYSSELNVNALELDDSALYLCASSPGGAGGRHEQYFGPGTRLTVT.

Remarks on this clone: The germline gene is not matched at one end of the junction; a read error may be the cause. V and J are TRBV2 and TRBJ1-5; D is unclear. CDR3 size: 13 residues. Germline CDR1 reads SNHLY; CDR2 reads FYNNEI. The CDR3 reads CASCDNSNQPQHF. DNA for the CDR3: TGTGCCAGCTGTGATAATAGCAATCAGCCCCAGCATTTT.

The chain carries TRBV13 and TRBJ1-2; tentatively, D is TRBD1 (6 bases). The V gene lost 3 bases and the J gene lost 7 bases, with 21 bases spanning the gap. Germline lookup yields CDR1 PRHDT and CDR2 FYEKMQ (reference sequence). The CDR3 runs 16 residues. DNA for the CDR3: TGTGCCAGCAGCTTTACTCCAGGGGCTAGGTTGGTTGGCTACACCTTC. This encodes CASSFTPGARLVGYTF.

This rearrangement joins TRBV6-6 to TRBJ2-7; D gene unclear. Germline V lookup: CDR1 MNHNY, CDR2 SVGAGI (reference sequence). This CDR3 contains 12 residues. Trimming shortened V by 7 bases and J by 12 bases, and 19 bases separated the two germline ends. DNA for the CDR3: TGTGCCAGCATTGGAGACTTATCTAGTCTGTACTTC. Protein: CASIGDLSSLYF.

This clone was recorded only once. This chain links TRBV29-1 with TRBJ1-1; D not certain. The CDR3 has 12 residues. V was clipped by 4 bases and J by 2 bases, with 8 bases between them. In germline, CDR1 is SQVTM, CDR2 ANQGSEA. CDR3 sequence (DNA): TGCAGCGTTGTTAGGAAAAACACTGAAGCTTTCTTT. It yields the protein CSVVRKNTEAFF.

The chain joins TRBV5-6 to TRBJ1-2; D possibly corresponds to TRBD1 (5 bases). V was pared by 0 bases and J by 0 bases, with 12 bases between. In germline, CDR1 is SGHDT, CDR2 YYEEEE. The CDR3 is 16 residues long. CDR3 sequence reads: CASSLVGAAANYGYTF. CDR3 DNA: TGTGCCAGCAGCTTGGTCGGGGCGGCCGCTAACTATGGCTACACCTTC.

Remarks on this clone: Other DNA sequences from this sample encode an identical CDR3 as well. This chain joins TRBV18 and TRBJ2-7, with D possibly being TRBD2 (5 bases). Between the trimmed V and J ends, which lost 3 bases and 1 base, there was a span of 7 bases. The germline gives CDR1 KGHSH, CDR2 LQKENI. CDR3 length: 13 amino acids. CDR3 nucleotide sequence: TGTGCCAGCTCACCCGGACTGTCCTACGAGCAGTACTTC. Its translation: CASSPGLSYEQYF.

The chain combines TRBV6-5 with TRBJ1-4, with a possible D match to TRBD1 (6 bases). The germline V gene encodes CDR1 MNHEY and CDR2 SVGAGI. Trimming removed 5 bases from V and 7 bases from J, with 11 bases in between. The CDR3 spans 13 residues. The CDR3 loop is CASSEDSGEKLFF. CDR3 nucleotide sequence: TGTGCCAGCAGTGAGGACAGCGGTGAAAAACTGTTTTTT.

The CDR3 nucleotides read TGTGCCAGCAGTTCCTACCTAACAGGGGGCGGTGGACAGCCCCAGCATTTT. Its protein is CASSSYLTGGGGQPQHF. The chain couples TRBV28 to TRBJ1-5, with 9 nucleotides matching TRBD1. The CDR3 is 17 residues long. The ends lost 4 bases at V and 7 bases at J; junction bases unmatched: 14. Per germline, CDR1 MDHEN and CDR2 SYDVKM.